These T cell receptor beta chains were read from a single sample in a study of cytomegalovirus exposure and HLA in healthy donors. Method: immunoSEQ multiplex PCR; TCRdb's copy keeps in-frame clones and lacks some. The data hold around 160,000 clones, with about four fifths observed a single time. The sequencing input was PBMCs. The receptors derive from a man younger than 40 in good health and CMV-seropositive. Each CDR3 is given with its conserved first and last residue. The order of the fields is J gene, V gene, clone size, D gene, CDR3 DNA, CDR3 protein. A D gene is named only where the DNA matches it firmly. Clone size, where shown, is once, few, many, or a class for clones that have expanded.

TRBJ1-1 | TRBV7-3 | . | TRBD1 | TGTGCCAGCAGCCACAGGGGGCGGTGTGAAGCTTTCTTT | CASSHRGRCEAFF
TRBJ2-7 | TRBV19 | . | . | TGTGCCAGTAGTACAGGTCGGACAGCCTCCTACGAGCAGTACTTC | CASSTGRTASYEQYF
TRBJ2-5 | TRBV30 | . | . | TGTGCCTGGAGTTCCGGGAGTAAGGAGACCCAGTACTTC | CAWSSGSKETQYF
TRBJ2-5 | TRBV7-9 | . | . | TGTGCCAGCAGCTCCGTTGTGACCCAGTACTTC | CASSSVVTQYF
TRBJ1-2 | TRBV15 | . | TRBD1 | TGTGCCACCAGCAGCGGACAGGGAGGATATGGCTACACCTTC | CATSSGQGGYGYTF
TRBJ1-1 | TRBV19 | . | TRBD1 | TGTGCCAGTAGTCCGCTTGACAGGGTCCCTGAAGCTTTCTTT | CASSPLDRVPEAFF
TRBJ2-5 | TRBV11-1 | . | . | TGTGCCAGCAGCTTATACAGAACGTGGCAAGAGACCCAGTACTTC | CASSLYRTWQETQYF
TRBJ2-7 | TRBV11-2 | . | . | TGTGCCAGCAGCTTAGGCTCAGACGAGCAGTACTTC | CASSLGSDEQYF
TRBJ2-6 | TRBV5-6 | . | . | TGTGCCAGCAGCTTGCGGGACTCTGGGGCCAACGTCCTGACTTTC | CASSLRDSGANVLTF
TRBJ2-1 | TRBV5-6 | . | TRBD2 | TGTGCCAGCAGCTTTCCTAGCGGAACAACGGGGAATGAGCAGTTCTTC | CASSFPSGTTGNEQFF
TRBJ2-1 | TRBV11-3 | . | TRBD2 | TGTGCCAGCAGTAGCGGGAGGAGTCACAATGAGCAGTTCTTC | CASSSGRSHNEQFF
TRBJ1-2 | TRBV9 | many | . | TGTGCCAGCAGCGTAAGTGGGGGCGGTGGCTACACCTTC | CASSVSGGGGYTF
TRBJ2-7 | TRBV27 | . | TRBD1 | TGTGCCAGCAGTACGGGACAGGGGGTTTTGGACGAGCAGTACTTC | CASSTGQGVLDEQYF
TRBJ1-3 | TRBV29-1 | once | TRBD1 | TGCAGCGTTAGCCTGACAGGGGCAAGCTCTGGAAACACCATATATTTT | CSVSLTGASSGNTIYF
TRBJ2-3 | TRBV5-1 | . | . | TGCGCCAGCAGCTTGGACAGGGTGGGTACAGATACGCAGTATTTT | CASSLDRVGTDTQYF
TRBJ2-5 | TRBV2 | . | TRBD2 | TGTGCCACCAAGGTAGAAGCGGGGCAAGAGACCCAGTACTTC | CATKVEAGQETQYF
TRBJ2-3 | TRBV10-2 | . | TRBD1 | TGCGCCAGCAGTGAGTCCAGACAGGGCTCAGATACGCAGTATTTT | CASSESRQGSDTQYF
TRBJ2-1 | TRBV13 | . | . | TGTGCCAGCAGTAGCCCGACAGAATCTGGTAATGAGCAGTTCTTC | CASSSPTESGNEQFF
TRBJ1-5 | TRBV28 | . | . | TGTGCCAGCAGTATTATCAATCAGCCCCAGCATTTT | CASSIINQPQHF
TRBJ1-1 | TRBV6-5 | once | TRBD1 | TGTGCCAGCAGTTACTCCCTCGGGACAGGGGTAGGTGAAGCTTTCTTT | CASSYSLGTGVGEAFF
TRBJ1-1 | TRBV14 | . | . | TGTGCCAGCAGCCACTCAGTGAACACTGAAGCTTTCTTT | CASSHSVNTEAFF
TRBJ1-5 | TRBV9 | . | . | TGTGCCAGCAGCCTAATGGGCAATCAGCCCCAGCATTTT | CASSLMGNQPQHF
TRBJ2-7 | TRBV4-1 | . | . | TGCGCCAGCAGCATTCCGGGTCCTCAATACGAGCAGTACTTC | CASSIPGPQYEQYF
TRBJ1-1 | TRBV30 | few | . | TGTGCCTGGAGTGCCCTAGGGGGGGTTTATGCTTTCTTT | CAWSALGGVYAFF
TRBJ1-5 | TRBV28 | . | TRBD1 | TGTGCCAGCAGTTTATCCGCGACAGGGGATCAGCCCCAGCATTTT | CASSLSATGDQPQHF
TRBJ2-7 | TRBV10-3 | . | . | TGTGCCATCAGTGAGTCGGGGGGCTACGAGCAGTACTTC | CAISESGGYEQYF
TRBJ2-5 | TRBV7-3 | once | TRBD1 | TGTGCCAGCAGCCTCGGGACAGGGAGTCGCACCCAGTACTTC | CASSLGTGSRTQYF
TRBJ2-5 | TRBV4-1 | . | TRBD2 | TGCGCCAGCAGCCAAGTCCCCCCACCGGGACTAGCGGGAGACCAGTACTTC | CASSQVPPPGLAGDQYF
TRBJ2-3 | TRBV10-3 | . | . | TGTGCCATGCGCGATAGAACAGATACGCAGTATTTT | CAMRDRTDTQYF
TRBJ1-5 | TRBV6-1 | . | . | TGTGCCAGCAGGGTTTTGGGGGGGGAAAATCAGCCCCAGCATTTT | CASRVLGGENQPQHF
TRBJ1-2 | TRBV27 | . | . | TGTGCCAGCAGTTTACGTAACAGTCTCTATGGCTACACCTTC | CASSLRNSLYGYTF
TRBJ1-4 | TRBV27 | . | TRBD1 | TGTGCCAGCAGTTTAAACAGGGGGGCTAATGAAAAACTGTTTTTT | CASSLNRGANEKLFF
TRBJ1-4 | TRBV5-1 | . | . | TGCGCCAGCAGCTTGAACAACGGGAATGAAAAACTGTTTTTT | CASSLNNGNEKLFF
TRBJ2-5 | TRBV28 | . | TRBD2 | TGTGCCAGCAGTTTATGGGGGAGGGGCGAGACCCAGTACTTC | CASSLWGRGETQYF
TRBJ2-5 | TRBV4-2 | . | . | TGTGCCAGCAGCCAATCACAAGAGACCCAGTACTTC | CASSQSQETQYF
TRBJ1-3 | TRBV7-2 | . | . | TGTGCCAGCAGCTATCCTCCGTCGGGGAGGAACACCATATATTTT | CASSYPPSGRNTIYF
TRBJ2-7 | TRBV7-9 | once | . | TGTGCCAGCAGCGGCGGGACCGAGCAGTACTTC | CASSGGTEQYF
TRBJ2-1 | TRBV29-1 | . | TRBD1 | TGCAGCGGGGGACAGGGAAGGGGTGAGCAGTTCTTC | CSGGQGRGEQFF
TRBJ1-1 | TRBV5-1 | . | TRBD1 | TGCGCCAGCAGCTTGGTAATGAGTCAGGGGGCGGACGTGGCTGAAGCTTTCTTT | CASSLVMSQGADVAEAFF
TRBJ2-4 | TRBV19 | few | . | TGTGCCAGTAGTATACCGGGACTTCAAAACATTCAGTACTTC | CASSIPGLQNIQYF